This entry features one TCR beta chain sequence. The germline V and J ends were trimmed by 1 base and 2 bases, with 10 bases remaining between them. The CDR3 runs to 14 residues. CDR1 and CDR2 (germline): SGDLS, YYNGEE. Regarding time point: pre-treatment baseline. Sampling occurred pretreatment (T0) and at week 3 (W3), after cycle one of checkpoint blockade. The sample belongs to a study of blood T cell dynamics during melanoma immunotherapy. TCRdb keeps only in-frame clones here, not all; method: immunoSEQ multiplex PCR. Here the sample spans approximately 9,500 clones, about 85% being singletons. The V gene is TRBV9, the J gene TRBJ2-7, with D maybe TRBD1 (6 bases). The clonotype comes from a human donor with melanoma. The sample here was blood, taken from a patient treated with checkpoint blockade. The CDR3 sequence: CASSVSEGAYEQYF. As DNA, the CDR3 is TGTGCCAGCAGCGTATCAGAGGGGGCCTACGAGCAGTACTTC.